The 5 T cell receptor beta chains presented below share a single source sample, sequenced in a study of CD8 T cells in Susac syndrome. Random hexamers were used to reverse transcribe roughly 0.45 to 1 ug of RNA. TCRdb processed the immunoSEQ multiplex PCR reads anew with MiXCR; each CDR3 protein has one entry. The data hold 150,000 to 200,000 distinct CDR3 sequences, with under 95% observed a single time. Specimen: CD4+ T cells from PBMCs. Every receptor here comes from a human donor with Susac syndrome.

V and J are TRBV29-1 and TRBJ2-5; the match to TRBD1 covers 10 bases. CDR3 size: 14 residues. V trimming: 6 bases; J trimming: 5 bases; junction bases outside the gene matches: 9. Germline CDR1 reads SQVTM; CDR2 reads ANQGSEA. CDR3 nucleotides: TGCAGCGTCGGACAGGGGGGTCGCGAGGAGACCCAGTACTTC. Translated, it gives CSVGQGGREETQYF.

This chain uses TRBV5-1 with TRBJ1-2, with 8 positions matching TRBD1. Losses at the gene ends were 4 bases for V and 4 bases for J; bases not matched to a gene: 6. The CDR3 is made up of 14 amino acids. The V gene's germline CDR1 is SGHRS and CDR2 YFSETQ. The CDR3 bases are TGCGCCAGCAGCACTTCAACAGGGGGCTATGGCTACACCTTC. This translates into CASSTSTGGYGYTF. Full variable domain (missing parts from reference TRBV5-1 and TRBJ1-2): KAGVTQTPRYLIKTRGQQVTLSCSPISGHRSVSWYQQTPGQGLQFLFEYFSETQRNKGNFPGRFSGRQFSNSRSEMNVSTLELGDSALYLCASSTSTGGYGYTFGSGTRLTVV.

To note about this clonotype: One end of the junction varies from germline; a read error may be responsible. The chain carries TRBV2 and TRBJ2-1; no definite D call. The germline V gene has CDR1 SNHLY and CDR2 FYNNEI. The CDR3 is 14 amino acids. The CDR3 loop is CASGERTGNNEQFF. The CDR3 DNA reads TGTGCCAGCGGTGAGAGAACTGGGAACAATGAGCAGTTCTTC.

This chain uses TRBV6-2 or TRBV6-3 with TRBJ2-7, with D unclear. Per the germline V gene, CDR1 is MNHEY and CDR2 is SVGEGT. The ends were cut back, 9 bases at V and 0 bases at J, with 9 bases in the middle. The CDR3 is 12 amino acids. CDR3 coding DNA: TGTGCCAGACCCCTACTCTCCTACGAGCAGTACTTC. Translated: CARPLLSYEQYF.

CDR3 in DNA: TGCAGCGTTGGGACTAGCGGGGGGCAAGAGACCCAGTACTTC. Residues: CSVGTSGGQETQYF. This rearrangement joins TRBV29-1 to TRBJ2-5, with 14 bases matching TRBD2. The CDR3 sequence is 14 residues long. The germline CDR1 and CDR2 sequences are SQVTM and ANQGSEA. The J segment lost 2 bases and the V segment lost 4 bases, leaving 0 bases of the junction unmatched.